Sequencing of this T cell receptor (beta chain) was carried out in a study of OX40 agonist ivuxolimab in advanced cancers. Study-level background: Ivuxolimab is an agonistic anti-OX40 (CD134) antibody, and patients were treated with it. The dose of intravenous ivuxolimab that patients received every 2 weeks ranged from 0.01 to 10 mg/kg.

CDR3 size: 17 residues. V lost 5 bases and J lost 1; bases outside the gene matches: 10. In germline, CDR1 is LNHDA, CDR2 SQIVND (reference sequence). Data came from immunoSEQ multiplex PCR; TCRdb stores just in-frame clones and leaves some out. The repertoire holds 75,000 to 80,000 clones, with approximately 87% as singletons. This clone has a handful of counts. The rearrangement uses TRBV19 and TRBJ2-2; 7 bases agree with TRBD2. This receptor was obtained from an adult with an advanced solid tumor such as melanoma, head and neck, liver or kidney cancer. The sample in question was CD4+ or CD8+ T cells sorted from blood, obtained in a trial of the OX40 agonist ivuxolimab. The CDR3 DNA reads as TGTGCCAGTAGTCCCTCGGGACTATACCTGAACACCGGGGAGCTGTTTTTT. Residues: CASSPSGLYLNTGELFF. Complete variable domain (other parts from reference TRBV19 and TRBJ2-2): DGGITQSPKYLFRKEGQNVTLSCEQNLNHDAMYWYRQDPGQGLRLIYYSQIVNDFQKGDIAEGYSVSREKKESFPLTVTSAQKNPTAFYLCASSPSGLYLNTGELFFGEGSRLTVL.